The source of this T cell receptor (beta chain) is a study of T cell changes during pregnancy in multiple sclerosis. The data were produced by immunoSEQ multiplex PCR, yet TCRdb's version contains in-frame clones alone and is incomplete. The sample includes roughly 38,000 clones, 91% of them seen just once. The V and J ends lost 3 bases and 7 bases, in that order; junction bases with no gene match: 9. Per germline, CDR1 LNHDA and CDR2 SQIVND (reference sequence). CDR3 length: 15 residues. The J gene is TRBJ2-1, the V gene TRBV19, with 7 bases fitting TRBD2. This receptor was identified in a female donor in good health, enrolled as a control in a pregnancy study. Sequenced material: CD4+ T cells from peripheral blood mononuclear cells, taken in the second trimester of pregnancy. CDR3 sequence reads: CASSMRRELGNEQFF. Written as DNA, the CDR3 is TGTGCCAGTAGTATGAGGCGGGAGTTAGGGAATGAGCAGTTCTTC.